The entry below gives a single T cell receptor beta chain sequence along with its context. This clonotype has only a few counts. The target of this receptor is not known. Base qualities are not at hand, and no much larger clone is one base apart. The data derive from a study of human T cells and chemical hapten exposure (dated by TCRdb to the early 2020s). General notes on the study: For sensitization, 2% DPC in acetone was applied to a roughly 2 cm by roughly 2 cm area of upper inner arm skin. Weekly therapeutic DPC doses were additionally applied to the scalp of patients throughout the approximately 24-week study period. Patch testing was done on the upper back using Finn chambers containing 0.01% DPC, and results were scored after 6 days according to International Contact Dermatitis Research Group standards. The patient cohort, mostly female, included alopecia areata with under or over 50% scalp involvement, alopecia totalis and alopecia universalis. Libraries were combined into a pool for sequencing, and differences in TCR yield between samples came mainly from small differences in library volumes within the pool. Peripheral blood TCR repertoire changes were tracked in vivo in alopecia patients during primary and secondary sensitization to the hapten diphenylcyclopropenone (DPC). Blood was sampled from patients pre-sensitization (week 0) and at 2, 6 and about 24 weeks after DPC sensitization. For TCR sequencing, blood came from 25 to 35 alopecia patients at anywhere from one to four time points (pre-sensitization, 2, 6 and 24 weeks). Overall study results and their limits: All patients had alopecia, a presumed autoimmune disease, so their immune response might differ from that of healthy individuals. Compared with pre-sensitization or healthy control sets, expanded TCRs formed significantly more large CDR3 similarity clusters, which is consistent with antigen-driven responses. Repeated subsampling changed both the strength of the expansion versus patch-test correlation and the threshold at which the correlation became significant. The number of TCRs above 1 in 1000 frequency did not change with DPC sensitization; there was no evidence of global repertoire structure alterations. The number of PT1 expanded TCRs positively correlated with patch test score, significant at thresholds 8, 16 and 32 but not 4.

V loses 1 base of germline sequence and J loses 7 bases, and the interval between the two ends is 7 bases. The CDR3 has 13 amino acids, counting the end cysteine and phenylalanine. Just CDR3 DNA is preserved here, 39 bases in frame from base 1. The germline V gene specifies LGHNT as CDR1 and FRNRAP as CDR2. Per the publication, the time point label means: patch test 2, 6 weeks after DPC sensitization. Read against the paper, the sample's treatment or condition label means: therapeutic diphenylcyclopropenone sensitization with weekly scalp DPC. At each patch-test visit, blood was drawn before the patch test was applied. Eligible patients were aged 18 to 70, diagnosed with alopecia, deemed suitable for DPC therapy, and excluded if pregnant. Total RNA was extracted from unfractionated whole blood collected in Tempus Blood RNA tubes. Preparation of the library involved RACE. TCRdb names NextSeq 500 as the instrument used. Library preparation attached unique molecular identifiers to individual cDNA molecules for quantitative, reproducible TCR counting. From each blood RNA sample, both TCR alpha and TCR beta chains were sequenced. The original methods were these. The median number of TCRs per sample was some 100,000, ranging from 23,224 to 690,600. The Decombinator software suite was used to annotate the V, J and CDR3 of the TCR reads. For PS versus PT1 abundance plots, all samples were subsampled to the same number of TCRs (28,000). Expanded TCRs were defined as absent before sensitization and observed at least eight times at the 2-week time point. In-frame beta chains were kept once TCRdb had trimmed the public reads at Q25 with fastp and called clones with MiXCR. Every distinct CDR3 protein forms one entry, paired with its most common genes and DNA. TCRdb, rather than the study authors, made the V and J calls. The sample has 350,000 to 400,000 distinct CDR3 sequences on record, about 6% of them singletons. The ten largest clonotypes hold around 6.1% of the sample.

Sequencing was performed on whole blood, taken in connection with sensitization to the hapten diphenylcyclopropenone (DPC). Rearrangement joined TRBV12-5 to TRBJ2-2; 6 matching bases give a weak D call of TRBD2. This clonotype originated in a woman in her late teens or twenties with alopecia areata. Some clones in this sample may be carry-over from other donors' samples. The nucleotides read TGTGCTAGTGGTTTGGAGGGACTCGGGGAGCTGTTTTTT. It specifies CASGLEGLGELFF.